One sample yielded the 18 T cell receptor beta chains listed below, sequenced in a study of CD8+ T cells in alopecia areata. After isolation, RNA underwent reverse transcription to generate cDNA as the sequencing template. The method was immunoSEQ multiplex PCR; TCRdb's version includes in-frame clones alone and lacks a portion of them. The sample records approximately 12,000 clones, 57% being singletons. Specimens obtained from alopecia areata patients comprised lesional scalp punch biopsies and peripheral blood. Source material: skin. The receptors stem from a human donor with alopecia areata.

The V gene is TRBV6-4, the J gene TRBJ2-2; D call uncertain. Germline V gene sequence: CDR1 MRHNA, CDR2 SNTAGT. The length of the CDR3 is 14 residues. Trimming took 0 bases from V and 3 from J, leaving 5 bases between them. CDR3 in amino acids: CASSDSFDTGELFF. CDR3 nucleotides: TGTGCCAGCAGTGACTCCTTTGACACCGGGGAGCTGTTTTTT.

This clone was picked up one time. The V call is TRBV14, the J call TRBJ1-1, with D hard to call. There are 15 residues in the CDR3. The V and J ends lost 0 bases and 2 bases respectively, with 10 bases between them. The germline V gene has CDR1 SGHDN and CDR2 FVKESK. CDR3 sequence: CASSQDLFSNTEAFF. For the CDR3, the DNA is TGTGCCAGCAGCCAAGATTTGTTTTCCAACACTGAAGCTTTCTTT. Complete variable domain (other parts from reference TRBV14 and TRBJ1-1): EAGVTQFPSHSVIEKGQTVTLRCDPISGHDNLYWYRRVMGKEIKFLLHFVKESKQDESGMPNNRFLAERTGGTYSTLKVQPAELEDSGVYFCASSQDLFSNTEAFFGQGTRLTVV.

This clone was recorded once. The chain carries TRBV30 and TRBJ2-1; the D is unclear. The length of the CDR3 is 16 residues. Trimming shortened V by 0 bases and J by 1 base, and 13 bases separated the two germline ends. Germline V CDR1 and CDR2: GTSNPN, SVGIG (reference sequence). The CDR3 DNA reads as TGTGCCTGGAGTGTACACGGATCTTCTTCCTACAATGAGCAGTTCTTC. Amino acid sequence: CAWSVHGSSSYNEQFF.

A few counts support this clone. CDR3 loop: CASRSTQGARTEAFF. The CDR3 nucleotides are TGTGCCAGCCGTTCGACGCAGGGGGCGCGTACTGAAGCTTTCTTT. J is TRBJ1-1 and V is TRBV27, with TRBD1 matching over 8 bases. Trimming at V came to 8 bases and at J to 5 bases, leaving 13 bases not matched to a gene. The CDR3 runs to 15 residues. The germline gives CDR1 MNHEY, CDR2 SMNVEV (reference sequence).

The CDR3 loop reads CASRRAGELFF. DNA for the CDR3: TGTGCCAGCAGGCGGGCCGGGGAGCTGTTTTTT. V and J are TRBV6-5 and TRBJ2-2; weak D call: TRBD2 (5 bases). The germline V gene encodes CDR1 MNHEY and CDR2 SVGAGI. V was cut by 6 bases and J by 6 bases, with 5 bases left in between. CDR3 length: 11 amino acids.

The J gene is TRBJ2-3, the V gene TRBV7-9; possibly TRBD1 or TRBD2 for D (5 bases each). Trimming shortened V by 1 base and J by 1 base, and 21 bases separated the two germline ends. CDR1 and CDR2 from the germline V gene are SEHNR and FQNEAQ (reference sequence). This CDR3 has 19 residues. Here the CDR3 reads CASSLDYWGIRERTDTQYF. The CDR3 nucleotides read TGTGCCAGCAGCTTAGATTATTGGGGGATCAGGGAGCGCACAGATACGCAGTATTTT.

The V gene is TRBV18, the J gene TRBJ1-5; D gene uncertain. The germline V gene encodes CDR1 KGHSH and CDR2 LQKENI. The ends were cut back, 3 bases at V and 3 bases at J, with 18 bases in the middle. The CDR3 is 17 residues long. The CDR3 region has the DNA TGTGCCAGCTCACCGACGACAATTCAGAACTACAATCAGCCCCAGCATTTT. Protein: CASSPTTIQNYNQPQHF.

This clone has just a few counts. The J gene is TRBJ2-2, the V gene TRBV18, with TRBD1 matching over 8 bases. Germline V lookup: CDR1 KGHSH, CDR2 LQKENI. The V and J ends lost 1 base and 6 bases, in that order; junction bases with no gene match: 1. The CDR3 is 14 residues long. The CDR3 region is CASSPQTGAGELFF. The CDR3 nucleotides are TGTGCCAGCTCACCACAGACAGGGGCCGGGGAGCTGTTTTTT.

The J gene is TRBJ2-5, the V gene TRBV2; D uncertain. CDR1 and CDR2 (germline): SNHLY, FYNNEI. The CDR3 totals 12 residues. The V and J ends lost 8 bases and 5 bases respectively, with 12 bases between them. In DNA, the CDR3 is TGTGCCAGCGCCGGGTTTCGGGAGACCCAGTACTTC. The encoded protein is CASAGFRETQYF.

This clone was recorded a few times. This rearrangement joins TRBV4-3 to TRBJ2-7; 13 bases line up with TRBD2. Germline assignment: CDR1 LGHNA and CDR2 YSLEER. Losses at the gene ends were 5 bases for V and 1 base for J; bases not matched to a gene: 2. The CDR3 runs to 15 residues. In DNA form, the CDR3 reads TGCGCCAGCAGCGTACTAGCGGGGGGGTCCTACGAGCAGTACTTC. It yields the protein CASSVLAGGSYEQYF.

This chain links TRBV5-1 with TRBJ2-7, with D possibly being TRBD2 (7 bases). The ends were cut back, 1 base at V and 2 bases at J, with 13 bases in the middle. Germline values: CDR1 SGHRS, CDR2 YFSETQ. The length of the CDR3 is 15 residues. The CDR3 protein is CASSLPGGLPYEQYF. The CDR3 bases are TGCGCCAGCAGCTTGCCCGGGGGGCTTCCCTACGAGCAGTACTTC. Using reference TRBV5-1 and TRBJ2-7 for the parts outside the CDR3, the full variable domain is KAGVTQTPRYLIKTRGQQVTLSCSPISGHRSVSWYQQTPGQGLQFLFEYFSETQRNKGNFPGRFSGRQFSNSRSEMNVSTLELGDSALYLCASSLPGGLPYEQYFGPGTRLTVT.

This clone has just a few counts. The chain is built from TRBV7-2 and TRBJ1-1; D possibly corresponds to TRBD1 (6 bases). This CDR3 is 16 amino acids long. With 5 bases removed from V and 0 bases from J, the gap between germline ends came to 16 bases. Germline lookup yields CDR1 SGHTA and CDR2 FQGNSA. The CDR3 nucleotides read TGTGCCAGCAGCCAAAGGTGGGGGGCCTTGAACACTGAAGCTTTCTTT. This translates into CASSQRWGALNTEAFF.

The CDR3, as DNA: TGCGCCAGCTCCAAGAGGGAGCCCGGGGAGCTGTTTTTT. The encoded protein is CASSKREPGELFF. This sequence joins TRBV5-1 and TRBJ2-2, with D tentatively TRBD2 (5 bases). The V and J ends lost 7 bases and 6 bases respectively, with 13 bases between them. Germline V gene lookup returns CDR1 SGHRS and CDR2 YFSETQ. The CDR3 has 13 residues.

The genes are TRBV7-9 and TRBJ2-1, with D possibly TRBD2 on 5 matching bases. The CDR3 runs to 14 residues. V dropped 6 bases and J dropped 6 bases, with 15 bases sitting between them. CDR1 is SEHNR, CDR2 FQNEAQ, per germline (reference sequence). CDR3 sequence (DNA): TGTGCCAGCAGTTACAGCGGTGGGAGCAATGAGCAGTTCTTC. Encoded protein: CASSYSGGSNEQFF. Variable domain in full (rest from reference TRBV7-9 and TRBJ2-1): DTGVSQNPRHKITKRGQNVTFRCDPISEHNRLYWYRQTLGQGPEFLTYFQNEAQLEKSRLLSDRFSAERPKGSFSTLEIQRTEQGDSAMYLCASSYSGGSNEQFFGPGTRLTVL.

This clone has more than one count but fewer than ten. V and J are TRBV29-1 and TRBJ2-7, with TRBD1 matching 9 bases. V was clipped by 1 base and J by 5 bases; unmatched bases: 9. The CDR3 is made up of 15 amino acids. CDR1 and CDR2 from the germline V gene are SQVTM and ANQGSEA. The CDR3, as DNA: TGCAGCGTTGAAGGGTCCACAGGGGGCTTCGACGAGCAGTACTTC. It codes for CSVEGSTGGFDEQYF.

The chain has TRBV11-2 and TRBJ2-5, with 11 bases identical to TRBD2. This CDR3 is 16 amino acids long. Germline trimming cut 7 bases from V and 5 bases from J; bases unmatched to any gene: 12. Germline CDR1 is SGHAT and CDR2 is FQNNGV. The CDR3 loop is CASTFLSGGAGETQYF. The CDR3 nucleotides are TGTGCCAGCACCTTCCTTAGCGGGGGGGCCGGGGAGACCCAGTACTTC.

CDR3 coding DNA: TGTGCCAGTAGTATAGATCCTGTCGGCTACACCTTC. It is translated as CASSIDPVGYTF. V gene TRBV19 combines with J gene TRBJ1-2; D is unresolved. V was trimmed by 0 bases and J by 8 bases, leaving 7 bases between them. Germline V gene lookup returns CDR1 LNHDA and CDR2 SQIVND (reference sequence). This CDR3 region has 12 residues.

J is TRBJ2-1 and V is TRBV11-3; 7 nucleotides match TRBD2. Germline V gene sequence: CDR1 SGHNT, CDR2 YENEEA. The CDR3 sequence is 14 residues long. The V gene end was trimmed by 5 bases and the J gene end by 6 bases; junction bases not matched to a gene: 7. The CDR3 sequence is CASSSPGTINEQFF. DNA of the CDR3: TGTGCCAGCAGCAGTCCCGGGACTATCAATGAGCAGTTCTTC.